These 21 T cell receptor beta chains were all obtained from the same sample, sequenced in a study of T cells in Graves' hyperthyroidism and ophthalmopathy (dated by TCRdb to the late 2010s). Libraries were built with multiplex PCR. Sequencing used an Illumina HiSeq 2000. Amplification of TCR beta CDR3 regions was carried out from RNA transcripts. The first round of RT-PCR for the TCR CDR3 was performed with the HTBI primer set and the Qiagen OneStep RT-PCR kit. TCRdb reworked the public reads: Q25 trimming with fastp, MiXCR clone assembly, productive beta chains retained. Rows are unified per CDR3 protein, each entry keeping the most common DNA and genes. For this sample the table gives about 570,000 distinct CDR3 sequences, of which 35% to 55% were detected only once. 15% to 20% of the sample comes from the top ten. Source material: peripheral blood or thyroid tissue (not recorded which). These receptors all stem from an adult woman with Graves' disease, either hyperthyroidism or ophthalmopathy (not recorded which).

This clonotype was recorded once. The V gene is TRBV2, the J gene TRBJ1-5, with no clear D. V was shortened by 7 bases and J by 2 bases, with 15 bases between the two germline ends. This CDR3 is built from 15 residues. Germline V CDR1 and CDR2: SNHLY, FYNNEI. The CDR3: CASTSWGGGNQPQHF. The CDR3 DNA is TGTGCCAGCACCTCCTGGGGAGGAGGCAATCAGCCCCAGCATTTT.

Comments on this clonotype: Relative to the germline gene, one junction end is altered; a read error may explain this. This chain uses TRBV18 with TRBJ1-3; TRBD1 matches at 8 bases. CDR1 and CDR2 (germline): KGHSH, LQKENI. The CDR3 covers 15 residues. The CDR3 bases are TGTGCCAGCTCACCAACAGGGGGACTTGGAAACACTATATATTTT. Translated, it gives CASSPTGGLGNTIYF.

This clonotype has at least ten counts. V and J are TRBV12-3 or TRBV12-4 and TRBJ1-5; D unresolved. The CDR3 is made up of 14 amino acids. V shed 5 bases and J shed 0 bases, with 8 bases lying between them. This chain's CDR3 is CASSTTDSNQPQHF. The CDR3 bases are TGTGCCAGCAGTACCACAGATAGCAATCAGCCCCAGCATTTT.

This clonotype was recorded many times. The chain combines TRBV27 with TRBJ2-5; D unresolved. CDR1 is MNHEY and CDR2 is SMNVEV in the germline V gene (reference sequence). The CDR3 extends over 14 amino acids. Deletions cut 3 bases from V and 5 bases from J, with 13 bases between. CDR3: CASSFRGPGETQYF. The CDR3 bases are TGTGCCAGCAGTTTTCGCGGACCCGGGGAGACCCAGTACTTC.

V gene TRBV5-6 combines with J gene TRBJ2-7; D unclear. Trimming left V 4 bases short and J 13 bases short, with 12 bases between. CDR3 length equals 10 residues. From germline, CDR1 is SGHDT and CDR2 YYEEEE. The CDR3: CASSPSWRYF. CDR3 nucleotides: TGTGCCAGCAGCCCGTCTTGGCGTTACTTC.

This clonotype showed up just a few times. The CDR3 DNA reads as TGCAGCGTTGAAGGGGCGGGTTCGGCTAACTATGGCTACACCTTC. Protein product: CSVEGAGSANYGYTF. The chain joins TRBV29-1 to TRBJ1-2; D is ambiguous. CDR1 and CDR2 from the germline V gene are SQVTM and ANQGSEA. The CDR3 contains 15 residues. V gave up 1 base and J gave up 0 bases, with 12 bases separating them.

On this clonotype itself: At one end the junction does not follow the germline gene, possibly because of a read error. The rearrangement links TRBV11-1 to TRBJ2-5, with D possibly matching TRBD2 (5 bases). The length of the CDR3 is 15 residues. The V gene's germline CDR1 is SGHAT and CDR2 FQDESV (reference sequence). The CDR3 nucleotides are TGTGCCAGCAGCTTAACCGGAGGCCGAGAAGAGCCCCAGTACTTC. This translates into CASSLTGGREEPQYF.

This clonotype appeared once. One end of the junction is discordant with germline, which a read error may explain. The V and J genes are TRBV11-2 and TRBJ2-7; D may be TRBD1 (5 bases). CDR3 size: 16 residues. The V gene's germline CDR1 is SGHAT and CDR2 FQNNGV. The CDR3 sequence is CASSRSMQGISYEQYF. The CDR3 DNA reads TGTGCGAGCAGCCGCTCGATGCAGGGCATCTCCTACGAGCAGTACTTC.

The chain combines TRBV5-1 with TRBJ2-2; D may be TRBD2 (5 bases). CDR3 length: 14 amino acids. Trimming removed 0 bases from V and 5 bases from J, with 8 bases in between. Germline CDR1 reads SGHRS; CDR2 reads YFSETQ. The DNA for the CDR3 is TGCGCCAGCAGCTTGGAAACGGGGACCGGGGAGCTGTTTTTT. This codes for CASSLETGTGELFF.

The genes are TRBV7-2 and TRBJ2-7; tentatively, D is TRBD2 (5 bases). Germline loops: CDR1 SGHTA, CDR2 FQGNSA. The CDR3 consists of 14 residues. Trimming pared 2 bases from V and 4 bases from J, leaving 12 bases between. The CDR3 DNA is TGTGCCAGCAGCTTAAGTAGCGAGGTTTACGAGCAGTACTTC. Protein: CASSLSSEVYEQYF.

This rearrangement joins TRBV24-1 to TRBJ2-5; 11 bases map to TRBD2. Losses at the gene ends were 3 bases for V and 5 bases for J; bases not matched to a gene: 4. The CDR3 covers 15 residues. From germline, CDR1 is KGHDR and CDR2 SFDVKD. DNA for the CDR3: TGTGCCACCAGTGATACTAGCGGGAGTTGGGAGACCCAGTACTTC. The encoded protein is CATSDTSGSWETQYF.

The J gene is TRBJ2-5, the V gene TRBV19, with a possible D match to TRBD2 (5 bases). This CDR3 has 14 amino acids. Trimming cost V 7 bases and J 5 bases, with 17 bases left between them. The germline V gene has CDR1 LNHDA and CDR2 SQIVND (reference sequence). The CDR3 sequence: CASNVGSSGETQYF. DNA of the CDR3: TGTGCCAGTAACGTGGGGAGCTCCGGTGAGACCCAGTACTTC.

At least ten counts were recorded for this clonotype. The J gene is TRBJ1-5, the V gene TRBV20-1; TRBD1 aligns across 11 bases. The junction had 10 bases not matched to a gene; V was cut back by 3 bases and J by 0 bases. The germline gives CDR1 DFQATT, CDR2 SNEGSKA (reference sequence). The CDR3 length is 18 residues. CDR3 sequence: CSARGQGVVWGSNQPQHF. CDR3 DNA: TGCAGTGCTAGGGGACAGGGGGTGGTCTGGGGTAGCAATCAGCCCCAGCATTTT.

The gene calls are TRBV7-3 and TRBJ2-3; 15 bases map to TRBD2. Germline V gives CDR1 SGHTA, CDR2 FQGTGA. Trimming cost V 5 bases and J 3 bases; bases outside gene matches: 12. CDR3 length: 19 amino acids. CDR3 region: CASSRAWTSGRASTDTQYF. CDR3 sequence (DNA): TGTGCCAGCAGCCGAGCGTGGACTAGCGGGAGGGCCAGTACAGATACGCAGTATTTT.

This clonotype appeared many times. The V call is TRBV7-2, the J call TRBJ2-7, with D possibly TRBD1 on 6 matching bases. This CDR3 is 13 amino acids long. Germline loops: CDR1 SGHTA, CDR2 FQGNSA. The V end lost 2 bases, the J end lost 3 bases, and 8 bases lay between the germline ends. DNA for the CDR3: TGTGCCAGCAGCTTAACGACAGGCTACGAGCAGTACTTC. Amino acid sequence: CASSLTTGYEQYF.

The gene calls are TRBV5-1 and TRBJ2-5, with TRBD1 matching over 8 bases. Trimming took 6 bases from V and 10 from J; bases not matched to a gene: 8. CDR1 and CDR2 (germline): SGHRS, YFSETQ. The CDR3 totals 12 residues. CDR3 bases: TGCGCCAGCACCTCAGGACAGGGCAACCAGTACTTC. This translates into CASTSGQGNQYF.

This chain uses TRBV10-3 with TRBJ1-2; D is perhaps TRBD1 (5 bases). The germline V gene encodes CDR1 ENHRY and CDR2 SYGVKD. The V and J ends lost 4 bases and 2 bases respectively, with 14 bases between them. CDR3 length: 15 amino acids. The CDR3 coding sequence is TGTGCCATCAGTGTAGGTGGGCAGGGAAACTATGGCTACACCTTC. Protein: CAISVGGQGNYGYTF.

This clonotype was observed at least ten times. The chain uses TRBV9 and TRBJ2-5, with TRBD2 identical over 10 bases. V trimming: 3 bases; J trimming: 2 bases; junction bases outside the gene matches: 1. CDR3 length equals 14 residues. The germline V gene has CDR1 SGDLS and CDR2 YYNGEE. In DNA, the CDR3 is TGTGCCAGCAGCGCGGGACTAGCGCAAGAGACCCAGTACTTC. Encoded protein: CASSAGLAQETQYF. Full variable domain (missing parts from reference TRBV9 and TRBJ2-5): DSGVTQTPKHLITATGQRVTLRCSPRSGDLSVYWYQQSLDQGLQFLIQYYNGEERAKGNILERFSAQQFPDLHSELNLSSLELGDSALYFCASSAGLAQETQYFGPGTRLLVL.

This rearrangement joins TRBV11-2 to TRBJ2-5, with D unresolved. Germline CDR1 is SGHAT and CDR2 is FQNNGV. The CDR3 covers 16 residues. Trimming pared 5 bases from V and 1 base from J, leaving 17 bases between. The CDR3 DNA is TGTGCCAGCAGCCCCAGAGGCAGTCAGACCCAAGAGACCCAGTACTTC. Its translation is CASSPRGSQTQETQYF.

The chain is built from TRBV7-2 and TRBJ2-5; 7 nucleotides line up with TRBD2. The CDR3 runs 15 residues. The V gene end was trimmed by 3 bases and the J gene end by 5 bases; junction bases not matched to a gene: 9. CDR1 and CDR2 from the germline V gene are SGHTA and FQGNSA. CDR3 DNA: TGTGCCAGCAGCTTTCGGAGCGGGGAGGCGGAGACCCAGTACTTC. It yields the protein CASSFRSGEAETQYF.

Worth noting for this clonotype: The CDR3 does not close with the conserved phenylalanine or tryptophan, likely indicating a read error. It is unclear where the CDR3 begins or ends on the DNA, so no DNA is shown, and the CDR3 is as TCRdb lists it. The chain employs TRBV20-1 and TRBJ2-2. Germline V gene data show CDR1 as DFQATT and CDR2 as SNEGSKA (reference sequence). The CDR3 totals 8 residues, both ends included. CDR3 protein: CSARDVGL.